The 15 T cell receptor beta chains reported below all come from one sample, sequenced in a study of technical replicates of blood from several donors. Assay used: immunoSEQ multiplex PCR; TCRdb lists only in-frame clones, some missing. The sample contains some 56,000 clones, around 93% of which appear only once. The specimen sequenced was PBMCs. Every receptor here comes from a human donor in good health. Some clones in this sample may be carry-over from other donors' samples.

CDR3 sequence (DNA): TGTGCCACCAGCAGAGACCCTACAGGGGTAGATACGCAGTATTTT. Residues: CATSRDPTGVDTQYF. The chain has TRBV15 and TRBJ2-3; 7 bases map to TRBD1. Germline assignment: CDR1 LNHNV and CDR2 YYDKDF (reference sequence). The CDR3 has 15 amino acids. V gave up 0 bases and J gave up 5 bases; unmatched junction bases: 5.

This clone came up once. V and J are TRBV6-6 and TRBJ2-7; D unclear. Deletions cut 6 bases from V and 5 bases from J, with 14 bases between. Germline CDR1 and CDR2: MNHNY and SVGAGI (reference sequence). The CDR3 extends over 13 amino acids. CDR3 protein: CASRNPLVDEQYF. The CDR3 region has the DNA TGTGCCAGCAGAAACCCCCTAGTCGACGAGCAGTACTTC.

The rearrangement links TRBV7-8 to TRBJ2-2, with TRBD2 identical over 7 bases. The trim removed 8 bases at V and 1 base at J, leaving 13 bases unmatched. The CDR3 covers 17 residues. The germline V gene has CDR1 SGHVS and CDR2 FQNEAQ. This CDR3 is CASGGEALLRNTGELFF. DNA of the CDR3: TGTGCCAGCGGGGGGGAGGCTTTGCTCCGGAACACCGGGGAGCTGTTTTTT.

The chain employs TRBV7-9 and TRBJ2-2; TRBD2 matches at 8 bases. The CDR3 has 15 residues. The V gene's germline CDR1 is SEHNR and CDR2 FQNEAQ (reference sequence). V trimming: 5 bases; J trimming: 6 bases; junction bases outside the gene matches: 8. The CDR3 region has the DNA TGTGCCAGCAGCCCCGGACAGCGGGAGTCCGGGGAGCTGTTTTTT. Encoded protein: CASSPGQRESGELFF.

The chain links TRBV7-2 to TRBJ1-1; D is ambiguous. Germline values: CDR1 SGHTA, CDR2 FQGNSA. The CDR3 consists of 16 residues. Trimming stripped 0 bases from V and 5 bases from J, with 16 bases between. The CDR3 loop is CASSLAPSGLKTEAFF. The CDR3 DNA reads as TGTGCCAGCAGCTTAGCTCCTTCGGGTCTAAAAACTGAAGCTTTCTTT.

The CDR3 loop reads CASSTSPGAYNEQFF. Written as DNA, the CDR3 is TGTGCCAGCAGCACCTCCCCGGGGGCCTACAATGAGCAGTTCTTC. V and J are TRBV5-4 and TRBJ2-1; a possible D gene is TRBD2 (6 bases). Germline V gene data show CDR1 as SGHNT and CDR2 as YYREEE (reference sequence). The CDR3 sequence is 15 residues long. The ends were cut back, 4 bases at V and 2 bases at J, with 13 bases in the middle.

The CDR3 DNA reads as TGTGCCAGCAGCTTGATACGGGTATCCTACGAGCAGTACTTC. It translates to CASSLIRVSYEQYF. J is TRBJ2-7 and V is TRBV5-8; D remains unclear. The V end lost 1 base, the J end lost 1 base, and 9 bases lay between the germline ends. Germline V gives CDR1 SGHTS, CDR2 YDEGEE. The CDR3 is made up of 14 amino acids.

In DNA, the CDR3 is TGTGCCAGCAGCGTAGTGGGCAGCACAGATACGCAGTATTTT. Translation: CASSVVGSTDTQYF. J is TRBJ2-3 and V is TRBV9, with D hard to call. CDR3 length: 14 amino acids. V lost 0 bases, J lost 0 bases, and 5 bases lay in between. Germline lookup yields CDR1 SGDLS and CDR2 YYNGEE. Drawing the rest from reference TRBV9 and TRBJ2-3, the complete variable domain is DSGVTQTPKHLITATGQRVTLRCSPRSGDLSVYWYQQSLDQGLQFLIQYYNGEERAKGNILERFSAQQFPDLHSELNLSSLELGDSALYFCASSVVGSTDTQYFGPGTRLTVL.

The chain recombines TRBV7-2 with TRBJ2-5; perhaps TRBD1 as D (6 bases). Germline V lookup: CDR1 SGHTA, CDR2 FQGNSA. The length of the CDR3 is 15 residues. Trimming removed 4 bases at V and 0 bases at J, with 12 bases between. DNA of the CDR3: TGTGCCAGCAGCTCTTGGGGACACAACCAAGAGACCCAGTACTTC. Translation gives CASSSWGHNQETQYF.

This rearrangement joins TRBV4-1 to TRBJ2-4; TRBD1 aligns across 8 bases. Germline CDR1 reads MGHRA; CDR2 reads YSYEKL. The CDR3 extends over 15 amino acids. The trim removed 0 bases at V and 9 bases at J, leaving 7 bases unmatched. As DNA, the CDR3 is TGCGCCAGCAGCCAAGAACCGGGACAGGACGGCATTCAGTACTTC. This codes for CASSQEPGQDGIQYF.

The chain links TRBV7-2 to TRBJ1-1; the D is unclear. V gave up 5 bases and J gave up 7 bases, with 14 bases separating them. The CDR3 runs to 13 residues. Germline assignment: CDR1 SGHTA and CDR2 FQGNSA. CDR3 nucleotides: TGTGCCAGCAGCCTTACGAGGGTGGGTGAAGCTTTCTTT. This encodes CASSLTRVGEAFF.

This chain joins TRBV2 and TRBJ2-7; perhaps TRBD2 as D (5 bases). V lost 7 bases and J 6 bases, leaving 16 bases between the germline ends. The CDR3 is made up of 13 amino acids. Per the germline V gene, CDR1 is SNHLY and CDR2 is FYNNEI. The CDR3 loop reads CASKSGSTLEQYF. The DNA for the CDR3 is TGTGCCAGCAAAAGCGGAAGTACTCTCGAGCAGTACTTC.

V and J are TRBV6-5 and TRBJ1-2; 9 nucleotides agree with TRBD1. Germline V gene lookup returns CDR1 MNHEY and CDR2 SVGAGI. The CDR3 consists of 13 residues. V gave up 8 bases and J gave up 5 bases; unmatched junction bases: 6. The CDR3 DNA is TGTGCCAGCTCACAGGGGGCGGGATATGGCTACACCTTC. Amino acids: CASSQGAGYGYTF.

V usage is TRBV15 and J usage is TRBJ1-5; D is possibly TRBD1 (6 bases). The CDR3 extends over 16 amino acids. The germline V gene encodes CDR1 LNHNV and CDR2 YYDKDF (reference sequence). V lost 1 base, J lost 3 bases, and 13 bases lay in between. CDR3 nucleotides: TGTGCCACCAGCAGAGTAGGGTCAGGGGCCAATCAGCCCCAGCATTTT. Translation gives CATSRVGSGANQPQHF.

Written as DNA, the CDR3 is TGCGCCAGCAGCCATGGGGCAGGGGTAACCTACGAGCAGTACTTC. It encodes CASSHGAGVTYEQYF. This chain uses TRBV5-1 with TRBJ2-7; tentative D call: TRBD1 (6 bases). There are 15 residues in the CDR3. Germline CDR1 reads SGHRS; CDR2 reads YFSETQ. The V gene lost 4 bases and the J gene lost 2 bases, with 16 bases spanning the gap.